The 8 T cell receptor beta chains presented below share a single source sample, sequenced in a study of regulatory T cells in long-lasting Graves disease. Time point defined: newly diagnosed GD, antithyroid drugs for less than 3 months. With RNA extracted from PBMCs as input, the TCR library was made. Library construction for TCR beta used iRepertoire HTBI primers and Arm-PCR of CDR3 regions. TCRdb called the multiplex PCR reads again in MiXCR, with one record for every CDR3 protein. This table has more than 300,000 distinct CDR3 sequences, 15% to 20% appearing once. A further study also used this sample, focusing on T cells in Graves' hyperthyroidism and ophthalmopathy.

The material sequenced was peripheral blood mononuclear cells (PBMCs), taken at new diagnosis, from a patient treated with antithyroid drugs. The source is a woman aged 18-29 years with Graves disease.

Concerning this clonotype: Just one base apart from a much larger clone, this may be a read error. V usage is TRBV2 and J usage is TRBJ2-7; no definite D call. The CDR3 extends over 13 amino acids. CDR1 is SNHLY, CDR2 FYNNEI, per germline. V lost 7 bases and J 0 bases, leaving 10 bases between the germline ends. This chain's CDR3 is CASKGRSSYEQYF. In DNA form, the CDR3 reads TGTGCCAGCAAAGGCAGGAGCTCCTACGAGCAGTACTTC.

This clonotype was recorded a few times. V is TRBV20-1 and J is TRBJ1-1, with D perhaps TRBD1 (5 bases). The ends were cut back, 2 bases at V and 4 bases at J, with 11 bases in the middle. The CDR3 has 13 amino acids. The germline V gene encodes CDR1 DFQATT and CDR2 SNEGSKA (reference sequence). This chain's CDR3 is CSARRRVGTEAFF. The CDR3 bases are TGCAGTGCTAGACGCAGGGTTGGCACTGAAGCTTTCTTT.

This clonotype showed up just a few times. J is TRBJ2-3 and V is TRBV24-1; D gene ambiguous. Germline lookup yields CDR1 KGHDR and CDR2 SFDVKD. The CDR3 contains 13 residues. Deletions cut 4 bases from V and 6 bases from J, with 10 bases between. CDR3 region: CATSDLVVDTQYF. CDR3 nucleotide sequence: TGTGCCACCAGTGACCTGGTAGTGGATACGCAGTATTTT.

J is TRBJ2-1 and V is TRBV4-2, with TRBD1 matching 8 bases. CDR1 is LGHNA, CDR2 YNFKEQ, per germline. This CDR3 comprises 16 residues. The trim removed 4 bases at V and 6 bases at J, leaving 11 bases unmatched. In nucleotides, the CDR3 is TGTGCCAGCAGCCCCGAGTGGCGCCAGGGGGCCAATGAGCAGTTCTTC. As protein: CASSPEWRQGANEQFF.

On this clonotype itself: A much more abundant neighbour one base away suggests this may be a read error. V usage is TRBV11-2 and J usage is TRBJ2-7, with D tentatively TRBD2 (5 bases). The germline V gene encodes CDR1 SGHAT and CDR2 FQNNGV. The CDR3 runs to 14 residues. CDR3 loop: CASSLVEGSYEQHF. DNA of the CDR3: TGTGCCAGCAGCTTAGTAGAGGGCTCCTACGAGCAGCACTTC.

In the case of this clonotype: One junction end disagrees with the germline gene, perhaps due to a read error. The chain links TRBV3-1 to TRBJ1-6, with 8 bases identical to TRBD1. Germline CDR1 reads LGHDT; CDR2 reads YNNKEL (reference sequence). The CDR3 covers 14 residues. CDR3 residues: CASSCRGQGSPRHF. DNA of the CDR3: TGTGCGAGCAGCTGCAGGGGGCAAGGGTCACCCCGCCACTTT.

This clonotype was counted at least ten times. The chain joins TRBV2 to TRBJ2-1; possible D gene TRBD2, 5 bases. The CDR3 spans 17 residues. The germline V gene has CDR1 SNHLY and CDR2 FYNNEI. V lost 5 bases to trimming and J lost 4 bases, with 21 bases between them. The CDR3 region has the DNA TGTGCCAGCAGTAACGAGATAGGATTCTCGGGATACAATGAGCAGTTCTTC. Its translation: CASSNEIGFSGYNEQFF.

This clonotype was seen only a few times. The chain combines TRBV5-5 with TRBJ2-5; D assignment may be TRBD1 or TRBD2 (5 bases each). Germline CDR1 and CDR2: SGHKS and YYEKEE (reference sequence). The CDR3 has 16 amino acids. V lost 0 bases to trimming and J lost 5 bases, with 17 bases between them. The CDR3 DNA sequence: TGTGCCAGCAGCTTGGTACGAGGGACGACCTGGGAGACCCAGTACTTC. Amino acids: CASSLVRGTTWETQYF.